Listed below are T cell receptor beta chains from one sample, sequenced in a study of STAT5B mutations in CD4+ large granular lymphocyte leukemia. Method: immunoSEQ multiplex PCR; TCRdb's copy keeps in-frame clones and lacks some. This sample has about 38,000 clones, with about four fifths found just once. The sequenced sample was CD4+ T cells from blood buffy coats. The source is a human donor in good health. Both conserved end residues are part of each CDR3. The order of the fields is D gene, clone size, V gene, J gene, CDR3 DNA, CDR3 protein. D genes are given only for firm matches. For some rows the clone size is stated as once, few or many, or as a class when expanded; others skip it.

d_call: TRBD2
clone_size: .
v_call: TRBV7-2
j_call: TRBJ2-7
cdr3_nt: TGTGCCAGCAGCTTCTCCGGGACTAATGAGCAGTACTTC
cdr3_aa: CASSFSGTNEQYF

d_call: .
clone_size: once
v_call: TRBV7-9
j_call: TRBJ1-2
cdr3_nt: TGTGCCAGCAGCTTATCCTTACGGCCCCATGGCTACACCTTC
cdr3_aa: CASSLSLRPHGYTF

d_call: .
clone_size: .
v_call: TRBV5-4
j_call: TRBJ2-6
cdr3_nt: TGTGCCAGCAGCTTGGAGTACTCTGGGGCCAACGTCCTGACTTTC
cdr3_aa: CASSLEYSGANVLTF

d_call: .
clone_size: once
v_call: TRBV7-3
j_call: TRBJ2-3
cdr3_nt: TGTGCCAGCAGCTTCGGAGAGACAGATACGCAGTATTTT
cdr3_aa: CASSFGETDTQYF

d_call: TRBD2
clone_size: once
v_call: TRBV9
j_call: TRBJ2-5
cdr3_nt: TGTGCCAGCAGCTCTGGGACTAGCGGGGGTGAGACCCAGTACTTC
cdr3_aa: CASSSGTSGGETQYF

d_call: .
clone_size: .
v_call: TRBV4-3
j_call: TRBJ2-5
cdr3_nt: TGCGCCAGCAGCCAAGATCGACAGCCAGGGGCCCAGTACTTC
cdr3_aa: CASSQDRQPGAQYF

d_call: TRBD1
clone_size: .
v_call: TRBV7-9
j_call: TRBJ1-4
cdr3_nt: TGTGCCAGCAGCTTAGAGTACGGACAGGGGGCGGAAAAACTGTTTTTT
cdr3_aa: CASSLEYGQGAEKLFF

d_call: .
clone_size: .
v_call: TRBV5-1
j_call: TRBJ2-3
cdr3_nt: TGCGCCAGCAGCTTGCGGAGGGCGGGCACAGATACGCAGTATTTT
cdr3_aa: CASSLRRAGTDTQYF

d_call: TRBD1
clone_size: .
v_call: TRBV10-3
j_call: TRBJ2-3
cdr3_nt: TGTGCCATCAGGGGACAGGGGGGCACAGATACGCAGTATTTT
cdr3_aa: CAIRGQGGTDTQYF

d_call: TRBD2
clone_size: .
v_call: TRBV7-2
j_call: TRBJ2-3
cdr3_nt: TGTGCCAGCAGCTTTCGCCCTAGTATTCGGGGGGGCACAGATACGCAGTATTTT
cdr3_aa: CASSFRPSIRGGTDTQYF

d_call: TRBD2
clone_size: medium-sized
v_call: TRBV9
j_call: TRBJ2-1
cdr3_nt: TGTGCCAGCAGCGTAGTCCCCGGGACTAGCTCCAATGAGCAGTTCTTC
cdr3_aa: CASSVVPGTSSNEQFF

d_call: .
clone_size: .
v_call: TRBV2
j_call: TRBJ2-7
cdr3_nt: TGTGCCAGCAGTGAATCTGGCAGCCCCAATGGCGAGCAGTACTTC
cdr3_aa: CASSESGSPNGEQYF

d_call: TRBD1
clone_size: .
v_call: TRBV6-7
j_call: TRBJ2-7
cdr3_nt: TGTGCCATCTGTAGCCCCCCCAAGACAGGGACCTACGAGCAGTACTTC
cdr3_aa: CAICSPPKTGTYEQYF

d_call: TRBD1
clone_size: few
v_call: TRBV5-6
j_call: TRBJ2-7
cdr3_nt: TGTGCCAGCAGCAGGTGGGACAGGCAAGCTTTCGAGCAGTACTTC
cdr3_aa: CASSRWDRQAFEQYF

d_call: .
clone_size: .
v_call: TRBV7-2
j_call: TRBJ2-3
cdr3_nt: TGTGCCAGCAGCTTAGGACTTCCCGATACGCAGTATTTT
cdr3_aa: CASSLGLPDTQYF

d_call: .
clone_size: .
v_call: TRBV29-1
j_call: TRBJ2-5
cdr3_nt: TGCAGCGTTGAAGAGGGGGCTAGGGGTACCCAGTACTTC
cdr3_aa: CSVEEGARGTQYF

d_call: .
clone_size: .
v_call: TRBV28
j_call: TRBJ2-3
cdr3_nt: TGTGCCAGCAGAAGGGGGGGGAGCACAGATACGCAGTATTTT
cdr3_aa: CASRRGGSTDTQYF

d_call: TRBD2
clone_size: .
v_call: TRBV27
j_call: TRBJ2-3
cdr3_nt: TGTGCCAGCAGAGGGGGACTAGCGGGAGGTGTCACAGATACGCAGTATTTT
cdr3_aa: CASRGGLAGGVTDTQYF

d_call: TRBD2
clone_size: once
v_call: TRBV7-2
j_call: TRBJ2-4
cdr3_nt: TGTGCCAGCAGCTTCGGGGGGACCAAAAACATTCAGTACTTC
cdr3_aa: CASSFGGTKNIQYF

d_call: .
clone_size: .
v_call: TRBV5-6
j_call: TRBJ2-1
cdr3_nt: TGTGCCAGCAGCTTAAGTTCGGACAGAGGGAATGAGCAGTTCTTC
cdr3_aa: CASSLSSDRGNEQFF

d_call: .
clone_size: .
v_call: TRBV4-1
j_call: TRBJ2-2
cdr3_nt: TGCGCCAGCAGCCAAGGCTGGGGTGCGAACACCGGGGAGCTGTTTTTT
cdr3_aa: CASSQGWGANTGELFF

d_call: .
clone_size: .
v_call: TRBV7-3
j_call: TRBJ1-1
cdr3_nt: TGTGCCAGCAGCAGGACAGTGAACACTGAAGCTTTCTTT
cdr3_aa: CASSRTVNTEAFF

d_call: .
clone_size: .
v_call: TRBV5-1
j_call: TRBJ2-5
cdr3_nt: TGCGCCAGCAGCCAAGGGACTGAAGAGACCCAGTACTTC
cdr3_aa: CASSQGTEETQYF

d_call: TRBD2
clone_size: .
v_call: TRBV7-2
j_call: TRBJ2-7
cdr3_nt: TGTGCCAGCAGGATGGGCAGCGGGAATATCTACGAGCAGTACTTC
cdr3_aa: CASRMGSGNIYEQYF

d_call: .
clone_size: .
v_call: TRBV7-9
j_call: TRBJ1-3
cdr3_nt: TGTGCCAGCAGCCCATCAATGGTCGCGAACAGCTCTGGAAACACCATATATTTT
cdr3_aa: CASSPSMVANSSGNTIYF

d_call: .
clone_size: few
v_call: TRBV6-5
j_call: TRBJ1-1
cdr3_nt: TGTGCCAGCAGTTACCATAACAGGGAAAGTACTGAAGCTTTCTTT
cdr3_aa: CASSYHNRESTEAFF

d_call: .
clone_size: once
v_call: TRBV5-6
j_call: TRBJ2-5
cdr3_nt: TGTGCCAGCAGCTTGGTTACCGTCCAAGAGACCCAGTACTTC
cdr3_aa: CASSLVTVQETQYF

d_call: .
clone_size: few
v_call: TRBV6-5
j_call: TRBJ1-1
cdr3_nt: TGTGCCAGCAGTTACTCGGGCAGGGGCATGAACACTGAAGCTTTCTTT
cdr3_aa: CASSYSGRGMNTEAFF

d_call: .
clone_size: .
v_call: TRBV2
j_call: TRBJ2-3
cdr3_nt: TGTGCCAGCAACCGGGACTTTGGAAATACGCAGTATTTT
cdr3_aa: CASNRDFGNTQYF

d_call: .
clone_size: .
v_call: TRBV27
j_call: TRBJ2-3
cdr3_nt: TGTGCCAGCAGTTTGGGAATTCCGAGCACAGATACGCAGTATTTT
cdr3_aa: CASSLGIPSTDTQYF

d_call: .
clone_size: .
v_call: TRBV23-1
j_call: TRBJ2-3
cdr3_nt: TGCGCCATATCCGGGCGGGGATGGACGCAGTATTTT
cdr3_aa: CAISGRGWTQYF

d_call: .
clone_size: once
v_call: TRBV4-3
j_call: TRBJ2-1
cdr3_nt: TGCGCCAGCAGCCAAGGTGCTACAGCTTACAATGAGCAGTTCTTC
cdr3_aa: CASSQGATAYNEQFF

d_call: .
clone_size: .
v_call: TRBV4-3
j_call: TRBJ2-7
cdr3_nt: TGCGCCAGCAGCCTCTACCACCCGGCCCCAAGGACATACGAGCAGTACTTC
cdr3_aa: CASSLYHPAPRTYEQYF

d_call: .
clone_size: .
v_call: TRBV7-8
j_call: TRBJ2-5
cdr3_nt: TGTGCCAGCAGCTTAGATCCGCTCGACCAAGAGACCCAGTACTTC
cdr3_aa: CASSLDPLDQETQYF

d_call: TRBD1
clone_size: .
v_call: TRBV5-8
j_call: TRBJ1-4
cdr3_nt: TGTGCCAGCAGAAAGACAGGGGGCTATGAAAAACTGTTTTTT
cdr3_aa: CASRKTGGYEKLFF

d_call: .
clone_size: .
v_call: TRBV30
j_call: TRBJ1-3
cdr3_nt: TGTGCCGGGGATACCCGGGGATCTGGAAACACCATATATTTT
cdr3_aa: CAGDTRGSGNTIYF

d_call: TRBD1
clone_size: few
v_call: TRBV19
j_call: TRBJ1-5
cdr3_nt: TGTGCCAGTAGTAAGTTTGGACAGGGGGCGGTAAACAATCAGCCCCAGCATTTT
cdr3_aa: CASSKFGQGAVNNQPQHF

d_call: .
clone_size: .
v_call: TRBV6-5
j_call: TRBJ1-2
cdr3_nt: TGTGCCAGCAGCCCAGGGCTCCTTGGCTACACCTTC
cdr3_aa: CASSPGLLGYTF

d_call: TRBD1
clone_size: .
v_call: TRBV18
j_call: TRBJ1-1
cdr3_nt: TGTGCCAGCTCACCGAGCGGGACAGCGAACACTGAAGCTTTCTTT
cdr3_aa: CASSPSGTANTEAFF

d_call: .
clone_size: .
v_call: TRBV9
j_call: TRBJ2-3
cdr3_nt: TGTGCCAGCAGCGTAGTCGGGACTTCGCGCACAGATACGCAGTATTTT
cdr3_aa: CASSVVGTSRTDTQYF

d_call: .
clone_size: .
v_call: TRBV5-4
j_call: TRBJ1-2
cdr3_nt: TGTGCCAGCAGCTTGGACAGGAGCTATGGCTACACCTTC
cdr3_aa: CASSLDRSYGYTF

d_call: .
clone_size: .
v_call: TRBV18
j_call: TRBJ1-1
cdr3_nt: TGTGCCAGCTCACCCCCCACCTTGAACACTGAAGCTTTCTTT
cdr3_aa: CASSPPTLNTEAFF

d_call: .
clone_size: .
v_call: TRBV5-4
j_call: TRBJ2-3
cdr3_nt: TGTGCCAGCAGCTTAAAACTAGACACCACAGATACGCAGTATTTT
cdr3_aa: CASSLKLDTTDTQYF

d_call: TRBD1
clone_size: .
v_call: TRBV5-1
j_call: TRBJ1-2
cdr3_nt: TGCGCCAGCAGTGCAACAGGGGGCGAGGGTGGCTACACCTTC
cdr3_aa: CASSATGGEGGYTF

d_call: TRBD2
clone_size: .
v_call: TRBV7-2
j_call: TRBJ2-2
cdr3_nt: TGTGCCAGCAGGGTTCAGGCTAGCGGGGCCGCCGGGGAGCTGTTTTTT
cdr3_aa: CASRVQASGAAGELFF

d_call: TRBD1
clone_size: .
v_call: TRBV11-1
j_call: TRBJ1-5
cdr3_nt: TGTGCCAGCAGCTTAGGACAGGGGCATCAGCCCCAGCATTTT
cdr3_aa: CASSLGQGHQPQHF

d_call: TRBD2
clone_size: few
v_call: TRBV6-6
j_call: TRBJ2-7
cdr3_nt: TGTGCCAGCACCATGGGGGGGACCACCTACGAGCAGTACTTC
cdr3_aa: CASTMGGTTYEQYF

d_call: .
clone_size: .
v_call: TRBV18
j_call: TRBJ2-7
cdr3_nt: TGTGCCACCCAGTTCGGGGACTCCTACGAGCAGTACTTC
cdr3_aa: CATQFGDSYEQYF

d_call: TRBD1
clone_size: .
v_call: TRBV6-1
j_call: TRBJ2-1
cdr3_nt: TGTGCCAGCAGTGAACTGACAGGGGGCGCAAGAAATGAGCAGTTCTTC
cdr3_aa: CASSELTGGARNEQFF

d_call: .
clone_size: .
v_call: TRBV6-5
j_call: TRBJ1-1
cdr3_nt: TGTGCCAGCAAAAAACAGCGAAGTAAAGCTTTCTTT
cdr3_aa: CASKKQRSKAFF

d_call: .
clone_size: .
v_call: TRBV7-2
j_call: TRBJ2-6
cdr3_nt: TGTGCCAGCAGCCAAAATACAGTCTCTGGGGCCAACGTCCTGACTTTC
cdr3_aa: CASSQNTVSGANVLTF

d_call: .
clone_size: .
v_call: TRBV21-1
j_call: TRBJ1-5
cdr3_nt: TGTGCCAGCAGCAAAGCAAGATCAAACAGGAAAAATCAGCCCCAGCATTTT
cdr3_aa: CASSKARSNRKNQPQHF

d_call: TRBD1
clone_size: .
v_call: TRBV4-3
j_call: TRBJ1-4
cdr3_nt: TGCGCCAGCAGCCAATTAGCCGGGACAGGGGTAGAAAAACTGTTTTTT
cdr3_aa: CASSQLAGTGVEKLFF